This is a list of T cell receptor beta chains from one sample in a study of shared clonotypes between healthy human individuals. Clones were read by immunoSEQ multiplex PCR, and TCRdb kept only the in-frame ones, dropping some. The sample yields almost 700,000 clones, about 92% seen once. The material sequenced was naive CD8+ T cells sorted from blood. The receptors were sampled from a man aged 25 to 40 in good health. Each CDR3 is given with its conserved first and last residue. A D gene is named only where the DNA matches it firmly. The size entry is marked missing in some rows and otherwise reads once, few, many or a size class.

TRBJ2-5 | TRBV14 | NA | NA | TGTGCCAGCAGCCAAGAGTTTAACGAAGAGACCCAGTACTTC | CASSQEFNEETQYF
TRBJ2-7 | TRBV7-2 | NA | NA | TGTGCCAGCAGCTTAACGCCCAGAGACGAGCAGTACTTC | CASSLTPRDEQYF
TRBJ1-2 | TRBV18 | NA | NA | TGTGCCAGCTCACCCCCTGGGAGAACCAACTATGGCTACACCTTC | CASSPPGRTNYGYTF
TRBJ2-7 | TRBV7-8 | NA | NA | TGTGCCAGCAGGGGCGGCAGCTACGAGCAGTACTTC | CASRGGSYEQYF
TRBJ2-1 | TRBV9 | NA | NA | TGTGCCAGCAGCGCTTCCCCGAATGAGCAGTTCTTC | CASSASPNEQFF
TRBJ2-4 | TRBV2 | TRBD1 | NA | TGTGCCAGCCGGGTTTTCCGGGACAGGGGGCTGGCCAAAAACATTCAGTACTTC | CASRVFRDRGLAKNIQYF
TRBJ2-7 | TRBV7-2 | NA | NA | TGTGCCAGCAGCTTAGTGGGGGGAGAAATCTCCTACGAGCAGTACTTC | CASSLVGGEISYEQYF
TRBJ2-6 | TRBV14 | NA | NA | TGTGCCAGCAGTCCAGTCTCTGGGGCCAACGTCCTGACTTTC | CASSPVSGANVLTF
TRBJ2-7 | TRBV27 | TRBD1 | NA | TGTGCCAGCAGTCTTCTAGGGACAGGGGGCTATAGCGAGCAGTACTTC | CASSLLGTGGYSEQYF
TRBJ2-1 | TRBV27 | TRBD2 | once | TGTGCCAGCAGCCGTGGGACTAGCGGGCACAATGAGCAGTTCTTC | CASSRGTSGHNEQFF
TRBJ2-6 | TRBV9 | NA | NA | TGTGCCAGCAGCGTAGCTACTGGGGCCAACGTCCTGACTTTC | CASSVATGANVLTF
TRBJ2-1 | TRBV18 | NA | NA | TGTGCCAGCTCACCATTCCCGGACAGCGACAATGAGCAGTTCTTC | CASSPFPDSDNEQFF
TRBJ2-1 | TRBV28 | NA | NA | TGTGCCAGCAGTTTCCCTGACTCAGACAATGAGCAGTTCTTC | CASSFPDSDNEQFF
TRBJ1-2 | TRBV2 | NA | NA | TGTGCCAGCAGGGCGGGAGGAGGGGATGGCTACACCTTC | CASRAGGGDGYTF
TRBJ1-4 | TRBV6-5 | TRBD1 | NA | TGTGCCAGCAGTTCCGGGGACAGGGTATTTTTT | CASSSGDRVFF
TRBJ2-6 | TRBV28 | TRBD1 | NA | TGTGCCAGCAGGACCCGAAGGGGGCAAGGTCCCGGGGCCAACGTCCTGACTTTC | CASRTRRGQGPGANVLTF
TRBJ2-1 | TRBV13 | NA | many | TGTGCCAGCAGCTTCTGGGAGAATGAGCAGTTCTTC | CASSFWENEQFF
TRBJ2-7 | TRBV27 | NA | NA | TGTGCCAGCAGTTTGGGGGCCAGTGCCGAGCAGTACTTC | CASSLGASAEQYF
TRBJ2-7 | TRBV14 | NA | NA | TGTGCCAGCATATGGAGCTACGAGCAGTACTTC | CASIWSYEQYF
TRBJ2-7 | TRBV27 | NA | NA | TGTGCCAGCAGTTGGGGACCGCAGACCTACGAGCAGTACTTC | CASSWGPQTYEQYF
TRBJ2-7 | TRBV7-9 | NA | NA | TGTGCCAGCAGCCCTGCCCTGGAGGACTACGAGCAGTACTTC | CASSPALEDYEQYF
TRBJ2-7 | TRBV7-2 | NA | once | TGTGCCAGCAGCCTACGACTGTCCTACGAGCAGTACTTC | CASSLRLSYEQYF
TRBJ2-5 | TRBV27 | NA | NA | TGTGCCAGCAGTTTATCGTTAAGTGGGGCCGACCGAGTAACCCAGTACTTC | CASSLSLSGADRVTQYF
TRBJ2-6 | TRBV4-3 | NA | NA | TGCGCCAGCAGCACCGGGCCCGACTCTGGGGCCAACGTCCTGACTTTC | CASSTGPDSGANVLTF
TRBJ2-7 | TRBV2 | NA | NA | TGTGCCAGCATAGAGGCGGGGAACGAGCAGTACTTC | CASIEAGNEQYF
TRBJ2-3 | TRBV7-2 | TRBD2 | NA | TGTGCCAGCAGCCCAGTGTTGGGTAGCGGGATTCCAGATACGCAGTATTTT | CASSPVLGSGIPDTQYF
TRBJ2-1 | TRBV10-3 | NA | NA | TGTGCCATCAGCGTCACCGAGGGTGAGGAGCAGTTCTTC | CAISVTEGEEQFF
TRBJ1-1 | TRBV7-9 | TRBD1 | NA | TGTGCCAGCAGCCCCCGGACAGGGCTGGAGGAAGGGGCCAACACTGAAGCTTTCTTT | CASSPRTGLEEGANTEAFF
TRBJ2-2 | TRBV7-9 | TRBD2 | once | TGTGCCAGCACCTCATCCATTGCTAGCGGGAGAGACGGGGAGCTGTTTTTT | CASTSSIASGRDGELFF
TRBJ2-1 | TRBV10-1 | TRBD2 | NA | TGCGCCAGCAGTGACGGGACTAGCGGGAGGAATGAGCAGTTCTTC | CASSDGTSGRNEQFF
TRBJ1-3 | TRBV7-9 | NA | NA | TGTGCCAGCAGCCCAACGTTCCTGGAGGTTTCTGGAAACACCATATATTTT | CASSPTFLEVSGNTIYF
TRBJ2-7 | TRBV5-6 | NA | NA | TGTGCCAGCAGCTTGTATCGTAGGGACGGGGTTCCCTACGAGCAGTACTTC | CASSLYRRDGVPYEQYF
TRBJ2-5 | TRBV15 | NA | NA | TGTGCCACCACTCTATCCTGGGACACAGAGACCCAGTACTTC | CATTLSWDTETQYF
TRBJ2-1 | TRBV14 | TRBD2 | NA | TGTGCCAGCAGCGTTTCTAGCGGGAGAATCAATGAGCAGTTCTTC | CASSVSSGRINEQFF
TRBJ2-7 | TRBV27 | NA | NA | TGTGCCAGCAGTTTAATCGCCCCCCCCAGCTCCTACGAGCAGTACTTC | CASSLIAPPSSYEQYF
TRBJ2-3 | TRBV2 | TRBD2 | NA | TGTGCCAGCAGTGAAGGGGCTAGCGGGAGTACGAATACGCAGTATTTT | CASSEGASGSTNTQYF
TRBJ2-1 | TRBV19 | NA | NA | TGTGCCAGTAGTCTGACTTCACACAATGAGCAGTTCTTC | CASSLTSHNEQFF
TRBJ2-5 | TRBV7-2 | NA | NA | TGTGCCAGCAGCTTTGGCGGGAAAGAGACCCAGTACTTC | CASSFGGKETQYF
TRBJ2-1 | TRBV30 | TRBD2 | NA | TGTGCCTGGCAAAAAGGGACTAGCGGAAACAATGAGCAGTTCTTC | CAWQKGTSGNNEQFF
TRBJ1-5 | TRBV30 | TRBD1 | NA | TGTGCCTGGAGTGTGGGACAGGGTTTAAGGAGTCAGCCCCAGCATTTT | CAWSVGQGLRSQPQHF
TRBJ1-1 | TRBV9 | TRBD1 | NA | TGTGCCAGCAGCGTGGACGGGACAGTTTACATGAACACTGAAGCTTTCTTT | CASSVDGTVYMNTEAFF
TRBJ2-6 | TRBV6-1 | TRBD1 | many | TGTGCCAGCAGTGTCCGGGACAGCTTCTCTGGGGCCAACGTCCTGACTTTC | CASSVRDSFSGANVLTF